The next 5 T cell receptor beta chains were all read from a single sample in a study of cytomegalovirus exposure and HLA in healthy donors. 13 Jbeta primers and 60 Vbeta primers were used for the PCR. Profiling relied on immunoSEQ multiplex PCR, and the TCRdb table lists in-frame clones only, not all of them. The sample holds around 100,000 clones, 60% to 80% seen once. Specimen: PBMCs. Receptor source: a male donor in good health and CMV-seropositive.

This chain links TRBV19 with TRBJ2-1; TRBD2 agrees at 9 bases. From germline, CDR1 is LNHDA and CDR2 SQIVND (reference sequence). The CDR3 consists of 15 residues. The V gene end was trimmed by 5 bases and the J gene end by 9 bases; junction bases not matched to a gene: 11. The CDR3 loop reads CASSQPGLAYGEQFF. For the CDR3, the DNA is TGTGCCAGTAGTCAACCGGGACTAGCATACGGTGAGCAGTTCTTC. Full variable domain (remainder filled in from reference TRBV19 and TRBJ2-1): DGGITQSPKYLFRKEGQNVTLSCEQNLNHDAMYWYRQDPGQGLRLIYYSQIVNDFQKGDIAEGYSVSREKKESFPLTVTSAQKNPTAFYLCASSQPGLAYGEQFFGPGTRLTVL.

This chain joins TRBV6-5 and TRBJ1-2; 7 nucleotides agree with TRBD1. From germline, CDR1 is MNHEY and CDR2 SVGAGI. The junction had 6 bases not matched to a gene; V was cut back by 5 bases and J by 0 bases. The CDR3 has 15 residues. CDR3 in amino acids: CASSRTGVANYGYTF. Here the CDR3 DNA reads TGTGCCAGCAGTCGTACAGGGGTAGCTAACTATGGCTACACCTTC.

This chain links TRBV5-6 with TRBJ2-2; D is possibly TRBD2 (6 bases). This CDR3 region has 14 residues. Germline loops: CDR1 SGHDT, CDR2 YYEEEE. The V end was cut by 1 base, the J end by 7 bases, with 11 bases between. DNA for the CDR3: TGTGCCAGCAGCTTGCGGGAGTGGAGCGGGGAGCTGTTTTTT. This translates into CASSLREWSGELFF.

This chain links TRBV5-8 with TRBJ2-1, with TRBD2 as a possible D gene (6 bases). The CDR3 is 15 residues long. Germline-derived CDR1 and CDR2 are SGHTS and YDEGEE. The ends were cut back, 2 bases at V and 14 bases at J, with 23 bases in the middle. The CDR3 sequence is CASSLTGASVNMEFF. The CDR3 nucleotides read TGTGCCAGCAGCTTAACGGGAGCGTCGGTTAATATGGAGTTCTTC.

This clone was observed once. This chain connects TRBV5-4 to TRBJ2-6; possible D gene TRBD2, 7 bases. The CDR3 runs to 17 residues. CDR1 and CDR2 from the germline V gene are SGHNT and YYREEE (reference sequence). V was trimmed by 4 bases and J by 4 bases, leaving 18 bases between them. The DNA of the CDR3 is TGTGCCAGCAGCCCTGGGGGGGCTTCGGCCGGGGCCAACGTCCTGACTTTC. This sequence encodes CASSPGGASAGANVLTF.